This is a list of T cell receptor beta chains from one sample in a study of T-cell memory formation after mild COVID-19. One entry per CDR3 protein results from TCRdb running MiXCR on the 5' RACE reads. The sample holds 350,000 to 500,000 distinct CDR3 sequences; more than 15% are singletons and the top ten take about a fifth. What was sequenced was PBMCs or a T cell subset sorted from them (not recorded which). The receptor source for this set is a man younger than 35 who had mild COVID-19 (a few samples of this study predate the infection). Cell type and time point are not known. Both conserved end residues are part of each CDR3. A D gene is named only where the DNA matches it firmly. Size is stated for part of the rows, as once, few or many counts, or as a class when the clone is expanded.

d_call,j_call,v_call,clone_size,cdr3_aa,cdr3_nt
NA,TRBJ2-1,TRBV5-1,NA,CASSDGASNEQFF,TGCGCCAGCAGCGACGGGGCCAGCAATGAGCAGTTCTTC
TRBD1,TRBJ2-7,TRBV2,few,CASTLTGFGEQYF,TGTGCCAGCACTCTGACAGGGTTCGGCGAGCAGTACTTC
NA,TRBJ1-2,TRBV19,few,CASRRYWGGDYGYTF,TGTGCCAGTAGGCGATATTGGGGGGGCGACTATGGCTACACCTTC
NA,TRBJ1-2,TRBV5-1,NA,CASSLDSPNYGYTF,TGCGCCAGCAGCTTGGACAGTCCTAACTATGGCTACACCTTC
NA,TRBJ2-2,TRBV6-2/TRBV6-3,few,CASSFPGRLNTGELFF,TGTGCCAGCAGTTTTCCGGGACGGCTGAACACCGGGGAGCTGTTTTTT
TRBD1,TRBJ1-4,TRBV12-3/TRBV12-4,NA,CASSRDSTFENLFF,TGTGCCAGCAGTCGGGACAGTACTTTTGAAAACCTGTTTTTT
TRBD1,TRBJ2-1,TRBV4-3,few,CASSQETGGLYNEQFF,TGCGCCAGCAGCCAAGAGACAGGGGGTCTCTACAATGAGCAGTTCTTC
NA,TRBJ1-2,TRBV7-8,once,CASSQTWGGDNYGYTF,TGTGCCAGCAGCCAGACGTGGGGTGGGGATAACTATGGCTACACCTTC
TRBD1,TRBJ1-1,TRBV6-5,few,CASRQGALNTEAFF,TGTGCCAGCAGGCAGGGGGCCCTGAACACTGAAGCTTTCTTT
NA,TRBJ2-1,TRBV9,NA,CASSAQQGSYNEQFF,TGTGCCAGCAGCGCGCAACAGGGCTCCTACAATGAGCAGTTCTTC
TRBD2,TRBJ2-5,TRBV4-1,NA,CASSIAGGSQETQYF,TGCGCCAGCAGTATAGCGGGGGGATCCCAAGAGACCCAGTACTTC
NA,TRBJ2-1,TRBV27,few,CASTSSPGPHYNEQFF,TGTGCCAGCACTTCCTCGCCAGGCCCTCACTACAATGAGCAGTTCTTC
NA,TRBJ2-5,TRBV6-5,few,CASSPWGLETQYF,TGTGCCAGCAGCCCCTGGGGCCTAGAGACCCAGTACTTC
NA,TRBJ2-2,TRBV5-6,few,CASSLPGWTGELFF,TGTGCCAGCAGCTTGCCAGGGTGGACCGGGGAGCTGTTTTTT
NA,TRBJ2-4,TRBV20-1,few,CSARDSRVRTKNIQYF,TGCAGTGCTAGAGATTCCCGGGTACGGACCAAAAACATTCAGTACTTC
NA,TRBJ2-2,TRBV7-6,few,CASSLEANPGELFF,TGTGCCAGCAGCCTAGAAGCGAATCCCGGGGAGCTGTTTTTT
TRBD1,TRBJ1-5,TRBV6-2/TRBV6-3,few,CASTSPQDRTNQPQHF,TGTGCCAGCACCTCACCTCAGGACAGGACCAATCAGCCCCAGCATTTT
NA,TRBJ2-6,TRBV6-5,few,CASSYLIPTAISGANVLTF,TGTGCCAGCAGTTACCTCATCCCGACAGCCATCTCTGGGGCCAACGTCCTGACTTTC
NA,TRBJ1-6,TRBV20-1,NA,CSASWHGNSPLHF,TGCAGTGCTAGTTGGCACGGGAATTCACCCCTCCACTTT
NA,TRBJ2-1,TRBV5-8,many,CASSFFRGNSYNEQFF,TGTGCCAGCAGCTTTTTCCGGGGGAATTCCTACAATGAGCAGTTCTTC
NA,TRBJ2-3,TRBV7-9,NA,CASSLTAATDTQYF,TGTGCCAGCAGCTTAACGGCCGCCACAGATACGCAGTATTTT
NA,TRBJ1-5,TRBV19,few,CASNRQPQHF,TGTGCCAGTAACCGGCAGCCCCAGCATTTT
NA,TRBJ2-3,TRBV7-2,NA,CASSLGGTVNTQYF,TGTGCCAGCAGCTTAGGGGGGACCGTTAATACGCAGTATTTT
NA,TRBJ1-2,TRBV4-1,few,CASSQVGGSVANYGYTF,TGCGCCAGCAGCCAAGTGGGCGGGTCGGTAGCTAACTATGGCTACACCTTC
NA,TRBJ2-6,TRBV10-2,NA,CAILTASSGANVLTF,TGCGCCATCCTGACGGCGTCCTCTGGGGCCAACGTCCTGACTTTC